One T cell receptor (beta chain) is described in this entry. Its cognate antigen is unknown. Trimming cost V 4 bases and J 5 bases, with 12 bases left between them. The CDR3 consists of 12 residues. The V gene's germline CDR1 is SQVTM and CDR2 ANQGSEA. This sample was taken from a study of beta chain features in type 1 diabetes. Overall study results and limits: Fewer insertions but more deletions were seen at VDJ junctions in type 1 diabetes patients.

Only one heparinised blood draw was taken per donor, and its volume averaged around 120 mL. The purity of all sorted populations exceeded 95%. Investigators reverse transcribed all isolated RNA, so they sequenced expressed TCRB transcripts. Here immunoSEQ multiplex PCR was the method, and the copy in TCRdb shows in-frame clones only, minus some. This sample has under 450,000 clones, with over 11% found just once. The chain has TRBV29-1 and TRBJ2-7; D gene uncertain. Sequenced material: naive CD4+ T cells from blood. The TCR comes from a man aged 25 to 40 in good health. The CDR3 DNA reads TGCAGCGTTGTGGGGAAACGCAACGAGCAGTACTTC. Its protein is CSVVGKRNEQYF.